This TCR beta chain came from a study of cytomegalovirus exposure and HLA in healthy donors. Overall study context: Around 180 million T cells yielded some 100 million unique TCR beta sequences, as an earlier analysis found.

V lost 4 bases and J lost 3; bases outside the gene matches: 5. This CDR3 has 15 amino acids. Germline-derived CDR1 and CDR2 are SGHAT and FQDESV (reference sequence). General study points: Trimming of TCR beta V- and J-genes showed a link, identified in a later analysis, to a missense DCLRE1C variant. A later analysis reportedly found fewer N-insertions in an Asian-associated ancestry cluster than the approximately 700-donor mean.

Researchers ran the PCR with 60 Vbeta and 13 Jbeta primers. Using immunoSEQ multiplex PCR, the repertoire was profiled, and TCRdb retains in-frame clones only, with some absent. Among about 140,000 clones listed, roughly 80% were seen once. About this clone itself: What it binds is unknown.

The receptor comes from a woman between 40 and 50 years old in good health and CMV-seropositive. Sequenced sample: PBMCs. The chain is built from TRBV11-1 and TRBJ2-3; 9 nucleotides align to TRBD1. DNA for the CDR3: TGTGCCAGCAGCTCTAACAGGGGGCGAACAGATACGCAGTATTTT. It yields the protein CASSSNRGRTDTQYF.